The clone carrying this T cell receptor (beta chain) has a handful of counts. TCR beta libraries were built with iRepertoire HTBI primers and Arm-PCR of CDR3 regions. TCRdb passed the multiplex PCR reads through MiXCR, listing each CDR3 protein once. The data hold 700,000 or so distinct CDR3 sequences, with approximately 29% observed a single time. The time point denotes: persistent/refractory GD, antithyroid drugs over 5 years with positive TRAb. TCR sequences were obtained from RNA taken from PBMCs. The sample belongs to a study of regulatory T cells in long-lasting Graves disease. Germline loops: CDR1 MNHEY, CDR2 SVGEGT. The CDR3 runs 15 residues. Trimming removed 4 bases from V and 2 bases from J; junction bases left unmatched: 0.

Sample: peripheral blood mononuclear cells (PBMCs), taken when the disease was refractory, from a patient treated with antithyroid drugs. V and J are TRBV6-2 or TRBV6-3 and TRBJ2-7, with 15 positions matching TRBD2. The sequence was collected from a female donor with Graves disease. The CDR3, as DNA: TGTGCCAGCAGTTGGACTAGCGGGAGGGCCTACGAGCAGTACTTC. It yields the protein CASSWTSGRAYEQYF.